This TCR beta chain was found in a study of blood T cell repertoires in COVID-19. Across the whole study: Some COVID-19 samples were acute and others convalescent; all came from the United States, Italy and Spain.

Grouping used clinical history reported by participants in a survey and questionnaire. V lost 7 bases and J lost 5, with 18 bases in between. Germline CDR1 reads SQVTM; CDR2 reads ANQGSEA. This CDR3 spans 13 amino acids. TCRdb keeps only in-frame clones here, not all; method: immunoSEQ multiplex PCR. Of 150,000 or so clones listed, around 80% were seen once; the top ten hold roughly 12%. Material: PBMCs or T cells enriched from blood (not recorded which). The receptor comes from a man aged 50 to 60 who had recovered from COVID-19. This chain connects TRBV29-1 to TRBJ2-7; TRBD1 might be the D (6 bases). CDR3 nucleotides: TGCAGCGCTTTATCCAGGGGATTAGACGAGCAGTACTTC. Amino acids: CSALSRGLDEQYF.